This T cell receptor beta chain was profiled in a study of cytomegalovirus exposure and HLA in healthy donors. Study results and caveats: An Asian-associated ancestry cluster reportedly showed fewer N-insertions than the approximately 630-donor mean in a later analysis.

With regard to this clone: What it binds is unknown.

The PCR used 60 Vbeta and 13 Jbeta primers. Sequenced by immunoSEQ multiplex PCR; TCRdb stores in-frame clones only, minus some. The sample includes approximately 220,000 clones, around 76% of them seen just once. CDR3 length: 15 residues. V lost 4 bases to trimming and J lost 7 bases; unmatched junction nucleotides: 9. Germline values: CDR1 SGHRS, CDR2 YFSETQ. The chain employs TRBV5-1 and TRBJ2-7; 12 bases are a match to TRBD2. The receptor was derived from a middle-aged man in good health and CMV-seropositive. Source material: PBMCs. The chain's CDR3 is CASSPLAGGPGEQYF. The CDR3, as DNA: TGCGCCAGCAGCCCGCTAGCGGGAGGGCCTGGGGAGCAGTACTTC. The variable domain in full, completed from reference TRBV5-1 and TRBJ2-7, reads KAGVTQTPRYLIKTRGQQVTLSCSPISGHRSVSWYQQTPGQGLQFLFEYFSETQRNKGNFPGRFSGRQFSNSRSEMNVSTLELGDSALYLCASSPLAGGPGEQYFGPGTRLTVT.